The present entry profiles one T cell receptor beta chain with its context. Its antigen is not known. Germline V gene lookup returns CDR1 SGHVS and CDR2 FNYEAQ. This CDR3 contains 17 residues. J gave up 1 base and V 5 bases, and 10 bases lay outside the gene matches. The sample comes from a study of T-cell memory formation after mild COVID-19. Overall study findings and caveats: Clones from the second wave (peaking day 37) had unconfirmed SARS-CoV-2 specificity. Shrinking CD4+ clones resided mostly in CM and EM, and CD8+ ones in EMRA.

cDNA libraries for TCR alpha and TCR beta, carrying sample barcodes and UMIs, came from 5'RACE with constant-segment primers. TCRdb reprocessed the 5' RACE reads with MiXCR, giving one entry per CDR3 protein. Here the sample spans approximately 500,000 distinct CDR3 sequences, nearly 25% being singletons. The genes are TRBV7-6 and TRBJ1-5, with TRBD1 matching over 8 bases. This TCR was recovered from an adult woman who had mild COVID-19 (a few samples of this study predate the infection). Cell type and time point are not known. The sequencing sample was made of PBMCs or a T cell subset sorted from them (not recorded which). This CDR3 reads CASSLSPGQASNQPQHF. The CDR3 nucleotides read TGTGCCAGCAGCCTATCGCCGGGACAGGCCAGCAATCAGCCCCAGCATTTT. The variable domain in full, completed from reference TRBV7-6 and TRBJ1-5, reads GAGVSQSPRYKVTKRGQDVALRCDPISGHVSLYWYRQALGQGPEFLTYFNYEAQQDKSGLPNDRFSAERPEGSISTLTIQRTEQRDSAMYRCASSLSPGQASNQPQHFGDGTRLSIL.